The rows below give T cell receptor beta chains drawn from one sample of a study of T cell responses to AZD1222 COVID-19 vaccine. Clones were sequenced by immunoSEQ multiplex PCR, and TCRdb holds only the in-frame ones, with some missing. Among about 110,000 clones listed, about 90% were seen once. The source material was peripheral blood, sampled on day 0 of AZD1222 vaccination. These receptors all come from an adult in good health. CDR3s include the opening cysteine and the closing phenylalanine or tryptophan. The D gene is left open where the match is weak. Rows give clone size only sometimes, using once, few, many, or a class for an expanded clone.

TRBJ1-1	TRBD1	NA	TRBV6-5	15	TGTGCCAGCACTCGGGACAGTGGAGCCGGCACTGAAGCTTTCTTT	CASTRDSGAGTEAFF
TRBJ2-6	NA	NA	TRBV14	16	TGTGCCAGCAGCCAAGCAGTCCACTCTGGGGCCAACGTCCTGACTTTC	CASSQAVHSGANVLTF
TRBJ1-1	NA	NA	TRBV9	15	TGTGCCAGCAGCTTCCAAGGGGTTGGGGACACTGAAGCTTTCTTT	CASSFQGVGDTEAFF
TRBJ1-4	TRBD1	NA	TRBV18	15	TGTGCCAGCTCACAACCCGACAGGGTCGGTGAAAAACTGTTTTTT	CASSQPDRVGEKLFF
TRBJ1-3	NA	few	TRBV28	17	TGTGCCAGCAGTACCTGGGACGGCGGTAGCTCTGGAAACACCATATATTTT	CASSTWDGGSSGNTIYF
TRBJ1-6	TRBD1	NA	TRBV2	15	TGTGCCAGCACCTCAGGACAGGGCGGCGAATCACCCCTCCACTTT	CASTSGQGGESPLHF
TRBJ2-7	NA	few	TRBV18	15	TGTGCCAGCTCACTAACGCAGGGCGTCGGCTACGAGCAGTACTTC	CASSLTQGVGYEQYF
TRBJ1-4	TRBD1	NA	TRBV6-5	15	TGTGCCAGCAGTTACTCGAGTGCAGGGGGTGAAAAACTGTTTTTT	CASSYSSAGGEKLFF
TRBJ2-1	TRBD2	NA	TRBV6-5	15	TGTGCCAGCAGGGGTCGGGGGGGCAGTTTCAATGAGCAGTTCTTC	CASRGRGGSFNEQFF
TRBJ1-6	NA	NA	TRBV4-3	16	TGCGCCAGCAGCCAGGACTCGGGCCTCGGGAATTCACCCCTCCACTTT	CASSQDSGLGNSPLHF
TRBJ1-1	NA	NA	TRBV10-2	13	TGCGCCAGCAGGGCTGGACGGGAAACTGAAGCTTTCTTT	CASRAGRETEAFF